These 9 T cell receptor beta chains share one sample of origin, sequenced in a study of human T cells and chemical hapten exposure. Each CDR3 protein gets one entry after TCRdb re-called the RACE reads with MiXCR. The table records about 300,000 distinct CDR3 sequences, over 5% of them present only once. As to time point: pre-sensitization, week 0. Treatment defined: therapeutic diphenylcyclopropenone sensitization with weekly scalp DPC. This sample comprised whole blood, obtained in connection with sensitization to the hapten diphenylcyclopropenone (DPC). The source is a young woman with alopecia areata. Some clones in this sample may be carry-over from other donors' samples.

The chain's CDR3 is CASTPVGELGQPQHF. CDR3 in DNA: TGTGCCAGCACCCCGGTCGGGGAATTGGGTCAGCCCCAGCATTTT. The chain combines TRBV7-2 with TRBJ1-5; D unresolved. In germline, CDR1 is SGHTA, CDR2 FQGNSA. Deletions cut 7 bases from V and 6 bases from J, with 19 bases between. The CDR3 totals 15 residues.

V gene TRBV11-3 combines with J gene TRBJ1-1; D perhaps matches TRBD1 (6 bases). The CDR3 consists of 14 residues. The germline CDR1 and CDR2 sequences are SGHNT and YENEEA. Trimming left V 3 bases short and J 5 bases short, with 13 bases between. CDR3 loop: CASSFGGRGTEAFF. For the CDR3, the DNA is TGTGCCAGCAGCTTTGGGGGGCGCGGGACTGAAGCTTTCTTT.

This clonotype has a handful of counts. This chain's CDR3 is CASSTAGQKYGYTF. The CDR3 nucleotides are TGTGCCAGTAGCACCGCGGGACAGAAGTATGGCTACACCTTC. This sequence joins TRBV19 and TRBJ1-2; 7 nucleotides agree with TRBD1. The germline V gene has CDR1 LNHDA and CDR2 SQIVND (reference sequence). The CDR3 runs to 14 residues. With V trimmed by 6 bases and J by 5 bases, 9 bases remained unmatched.

This clonotype was recorded many times. An end of the junction differs from the germline gene, which may be a read error. The chain has TRBV7-7 and TRBJ1-1; D not resolved. The CDR3 totals 13 residues. Germline V gene sequence: CDR1 SSHAT, CDR2 FNYEAQ (reference sequence). CDR3 loop: CASSLRADTEAFF. The CDR3, as DNA: TGTGCTAGCAGCTTGAGGGCCGACACTGAAGCTTTCTTT.

CDR3 bases: TGTGCCAGCCCATCGAATGAACACTCACAGAACTCAATCTATGGCTACACCTTC. It encodes CASPSNEHSQNSIYGYTF. V and J are TRBV18 and TRBJ1-2; D is ambiguous. The CDR3 is 18 amino acids. Trimming took 8 bases from V and 4 from J, leaving 29 bases between them. Germline CDR1 KGHSH, CDR2 LQKENI.

A few counts support this clonotype. The genes are TRBV28 and TRBJ1-5; no firm D call. CDR3 length: 15 amino acids. Germline V gene data show CDR1 as MDHEN and CDR2 as SYDVKM. V was shortened by 8 bases and J by 3 bases, with 17 bases between the two germline ends. The CDR3 reads CASLSLGSVNQPQHF. CDR3 sequence (DNA): TGTGCCAGCCTCAGTTTGGGGAGCGTCAATCAGCCCCAGCATTTT.

This clonotype came up many times. The genes are TRBV7-2 and TRBJ2-3, with 9 positions matching TRBD2. Germline values: CDR1 SGHTA, CDR2 FQGNSA. V dropped 6 bases and J dropped 2; count of bases not matched to a gene: 6. The CDR3 is 15 amino acids. The CDR3 protein is CASSSSGGITDTQYF. Written as DNA, the CDR3 is TGTGCCAGCAGTTCGAGCGGGGGGATCACAGATACGCAGTATTTT.

This clonotype occurred a few times. This sequence joins TRBV9 and TRBJ2-7; D is perhaps TRBD2 (5 bases). This CDR3 contains 16 residues. Trimming took off 0 bases at V and 0 bases at J, with 13 bases between the two ends. Germline loops: CDR1 SGDLS, CDR2 YYNGEE. CDR3 amino acids: CASSVVRWESSYEQYF. The CDR3 nucleotides are TGTGCCAGCAGCGTAGTTAGATGGGAGAGCTCCTACGAGCAGTACTTC.

This clonotype was counted ten times or more. The V gene is TRBV14, the J gene TRBJ1-2; D unclear. V lost 2 bases and J lost 8, with 12 bases in between. CDR3 length equals 13 residues. In germline, CDR1 is SGHDN, CDR2 FVKESK. Written as DNA, the CDR3 is TGTGCCAGCAGCCAATCCCCCATCGGAGGCTACACCTTC. Translating gives CASSQSPIGGYTF.